These T cell receptor beta chains were read from a single sample in a study of blood T cells in healthy people across ages. TCRdb re-called the 5' RACE reads through MiXCR, storing one row per CDR3 protein. Among approximately 730,000 distinct CDR3 sequences, 50% to 65% were seen once, and the ten largest hold roughly 37%. The specimen sequenced was blood. All receptors come from a man of 80 years or more in good health. Each CDR3 is given with its conserved first and last residue. D genes are given only for firm matches. Clone size is stated in some rows and not others, as once, few, many or a class when expanded.

j_gene: TRBJ2-1
d_gene: TRBD1
v_gene: TRBV5-1
abundance: NA
CDR3nt: TGCGCCAGCAGCTCCCAGGGACAGGGTTTCATTGAGCAGTTCTTC
CDR3aa: CASSSQGQGFIEQFF

j_gene: TRBJ2-1
d_gene: NA
v_gene: TRBV20-1
abundance: many
CDR3nt: TGCAGTGCTAGTCGAGGGGGGGAGTCCAATGAGCAGTTCTTC
CDR3aa: CSASRGGESNEQFF

j_gene: TRBJ2-7
d_gene: TRBD1
v_gene: TRBV5-6
abundance: once
CDR3nt: TGTGCCAGCAGCCTTACGGGACAGGGATATGATGAGCAGTACTTC
CDR3aa: CASSLTGQGYDEQYF

j_gene: TRBJ2-7
d_gene: NA
v_gene: TRBV29-1
abundance: many
CDR3nt: TGCAGCGTTGCCCCCCGGGATGGGTCCGAGCAGTACTTC
CDR3aa: CSVAPRDGSEQYF

j_gene: TRBJ2-3
d_gene: NA
v_gene: TRBV20-1
abundance: NA
CDR3nt: TGCAGTGCTAGAGATCGGTCCAGGAGCACAGATACGCAGTATTTT
CDR3aa: CSARDRSRSTDTQYF

j_gene: TRBJ1-6
d_gene: NA
v_gene: TRBV3-1
abundance: NA
CDR3nt: TGTGCCAGCAGCCCCCGGGACTTACGATCGGCCTATAATTCACCCCTCCACTTT
CDR3aa: CASSPRDLRSAYNSPLHF

j_gene: TRBJ2-5
d_gene: NA
v_gene: TRBV7-9
abundance: NA
CDR3nt: TGTGCCAGCAGCCCCCATACGAGGGAGACCCAGTACTTC
CDR3aa: CASSPHTRETQYF

j_gene: TRBJ2-7
d_gene: NA
v_gene: TRBV7-3
abundance: few
CDR3nt: TGTGCCAGCAGCTTAAAGGGGCAGGGGTTCTGGTACGAGCAGTACTTC
CDR3aa: CASSLKGQGFWYEQYF

j_gene: TRBJ2-3
d_gene: NA
v_gene: TRBV6-6
abundance: few
CDR3nt: TGTGCCAGCAGCGACGGGGGTAGCGGCACAGATACGCAGTATTTT
CDR3aa: CASSDGGSGTDTQYF

j_gene: TRBJ2-7
d_gene: NA
v_gene: TRBV28
abundance: NA
CDR3nt: TGTGCCAGCAGTTTTCGGGTCGGGGGCGAGCAGTACTTC
CDR3aa: CASSFRVGGEQYF

j_gene: TRBJ2-7
d_gene: NA
v_gene: TRBV3-1
abundance: few
CDR3nt: TGTGCCAGCAGCCAAGTCCCAGCAGGGATCGAGCAGTACTTC
CDR3aa: CASSQVPAGIEQYF

j_gene: TRBJ1-2
d_gene: NA
v_gene: TRBV20-1
abundance: NA
CDR3nt: TGCAGTGCCCCCCGGCTGGGAGGCTATGGCTACACCTTC
CDR3aa: CSAPRLGGYGYTF

j_gene: TRBJ2-1
d_gene: TRBD2
v_gene: TRBV29-1
abundance: NA
CDR3nt: TGCAGCGTTGAAACCGGGACTAGCACAGATACGCAGTTCTTC
CDR3aa: CSVETGTSTDTQFF

j_gene: TRBJ2-1
d_gene: TRBD2
v_gene: TRBV5-1
abundance: NA
CDR3nt: TGCGCCAGCGGCGGCGGCAGACGGGGGGATAGGTCCTACAATGAGCAGTTCTTC
CDR3aa: CASGGGRRGDRSYNEQFF

j_gene: TRBJ2-1
d_gene: NA
v_gene: TRBV7-7
abundance: NA
CDR3nt: TGTGCTAGCAGCTTAGCATCAGGGATGAATGAGCGGTTCTTC
CDR3aa: CASSLASGMNERFF

j_gene: TRBJ2-1
d_gene: NA
v_gene: TRBV2
abundance: NA
CDR3nt: TGTGCCAGCAGGGGGGGGGCGGGACTATCTTACAATGAGCAGTTCTTC
CDR3aa: CASRGGAGLSYNEQFF

j_gene: TRBJ2-7
d_gene: TRBD2
v_gene: TRBV12-3/TRBV12-4
abundance: NA
CDR3nt: TGTGCCAGCAGCCAGAATCTAGCGGGAGGAACCTACGAGCAGTACTTC
CDR3aa: CASSQNLAGGTYEQYF

j_gene: TRBJ2-3
d_gene: TRBD1
v_gene: TRBV5-5
abundance: few
CDR3nt: TGTGCCAGCAGCTTGGGAGGGACAGGCCGAACTAGCACAGATACGCAGTATTTT
CDR3aa: CASSLGGTGRTSTDTQYF

j_gene: TRBJ1-2
d_gene: NA
v_gene: TRBV3-1
abundance: NA
CDR3nt: TGTGCCAGCAGCCAAGGGGTCAGCGGATATGGCTACACCTTC
CDR3aa: CASSQGVSGYGYTF

j_gene: TRBJ2-5
d_gene: NA
v_gene: TRBV5-1
abundance: NA
CDR3nt: TGCGCCAGCAGGGCAGGGTCCCCCAGTGAGCAGTACTTC
CDR3aa: CASRAGSPSEQYF

j_gene: TRBJ1-2
d_gene: NA
v_gene: TRBV6-1
abundance: few
CDR3nt: TGTGCCAGCAGTGAAAGGCCCGGCGGTGGCTACACCTTC
CDR3aa: CASSERPGGGYTF

j_gene: TRBJ2-3
d_gene: TRBD2
v_gene: TRBV6-6
abundance: NA
CDR3nt: TGTGCCAGCAGTTATGGTAGCGGGAACGGATACGCGTATTTT
CDR3aa: CASSYGSGNGYAYF

j_gene: TRBJ2-1
d_gene: NA
v_gene: TRBV5-1
abundance: few
CDR3nt: TGCGCCAGCAGCGTATCGTTAGTCGGGAATGAGCAGTTCTTC
CDR3aa: CASSVSLVGNEQFF

j_gene: TRBJ2-5
d_gene: TRBD1
v_gene: TRBV29-1
abundance: NA
CDR3nt: TGCAGCGGGAAGGACAGGGTTCTAGAGACCCAGTACTTC
CDR3aa: CSGKDRVLETQYF

j_gene: TRBJ2-3
d_gene: TRBD2
v_gene: TRBV24-1
abundance: NA
CDR3nt: TGTGCCACCAGTGCTTCACTAGCGGGAGTGGATACGCAGTATTTT
CDR3aa: CATSASLAGVDTQYF

j_gene: TRBJ2-5
d_gene: NA
v_gene: TRBV27
abundance: many
CDR3nt: TGTGCCAGCAGTTTTTTCGCCCAAGAGACCCAGTACTTC
CDR3aa: CASSFFAQETQYF

j_gene: TRBJ2-1
d_gene: TRBD2
v_gene: TRBV10-3
abundance: NA
CDR3nt: TGTGCCACCTGGCGAGAAGGGGGGGGACTAGCGGCGTTCTTC
CDR3aa: CATWREGGGLAAFF

j_gene: TRBJ1-2
d_gene: NA
v_gene: TRBV4-2
abundance: few
CDR3nt: TGTGCCAGCAGCCAAGGGGACCGGAGGGGCTACACCTTC
CDR3aa: CASSQGDRRGYTF

j_gene: TRBJ2-1
d_gene: TRBD1
v_gene: TRBV3-1
abundance: few
CDR3nt: TGTGCCACCTTAGGGGGCCATGAGCAGTTCTTC
CDR3aa: CATLGGHEQFF

j_gene: TRBJ2-1
d_gene: NA
v_gene: TRBV2
abundance: NA
CDR3nt: TGTGCCAGCAGTGTTACAAGGGAGACCCAGTTCTTC
CDR3aa: CASSVTRETQFF

j_gene: TRBJ1-2
d_gene: NA
v_gene: TRBV27
abundance: NA
CDR3nt: TGTGCCAGCAGTTTCCAGCGGGGGCTTGGTGGCTACACCTTC
CDR3aa: CASSFQRGLGGYTF

j_gene: TRBJ2-1
d_gene: TRBD2
v_gene: TRBV20-1
abundance: NA
CDR3nt: TGCAGTGCTAGTCTGTGGCGGGAGTCCTGGAATGAGCAGTTCTTC
CDR3aa: CSASLWRESWNEQFF

j_gene: TRBJ2-7
d_gene: TRBD1
v_gene: TRBV7-2
abundance: few
CDR3nt: TGTGCCAGCAGCTTCCGGGACAGGCCCCAGTACTTC
CDR3aa: CASSFRDRPQYF

j_gene: TRBJ2-3
d_gene: NA
v_gene: TRBV13
abundance: NA
CDR3nt: TGTGCCAGCAGCACTCACACAGATACGCAGTATTTT
CDR3aa: CASSTHTDTQYF

j_gene: TRBJ2-7
d_gene: TRBD1
v_gene: TRBV20-1
abundance: few
CDR3nt: TGCAGTGTTATTCCCGGGACAGGGGGCGAGCAGTACTTC
CDR3aa: CSVIPGTGGEQYF

j_gene: TRBJ1-2
d_gene: NA
v_gene: TRBV2
abundance: once
CDR3nt: TGTGCCAGCAGTGTCGAGCGGCTTTCCGCGTATGGCTACACCTTC
CDR3aa: CASSVERLSAYGYTF

j_gene: TRBJ1-2
d_gene: TRBD1
v_gene: TRBV28
abundance: NA
CDR3nt: TGTGCCAGCAGTTCAACAGGGGGCATCTATGGCTACACCTTC
CDR3aa: CASSSTGGIYGYTF

j_gene: TRBJ2-7
d_gene: NA
v_gene: TRBV20-1
abundance: NA
CDR3nt: TGCAGTGCTAGACAGCCCAGTCGGGGCCCCTACGAGCAGTACTTC
CDR3aa: CSARQPSRGPYEQYF

j_gene: TRBJ2-2
d_gene: NA
v_gene: TRBV5-1
abundance: few
CDR3nt: TGCGCCAGCAGATTTCCCCCAGCGGCGAACACCGGGGAGCTGTTTTTT
CDR3aa: CASRFPPAANTGELFF

j_gene: TRBJ2-3
d_gene: NA
v_gene: TRBV28
abundance: NA
CDR3nt: TGTGCCAGCAGTTCCTTGGGCGGAGCGGGAGATACGCAGTATTTT
CDR3aa: CASSSLGGAGDTQYF

j_gene: TRBJ2-2
d_gene: TRBD2
v_gene: TRBV29-1
abundance: NA
CDR3nt: TGCAGCGTTGTTGTAGCGGGAGTGAACACCGGGGAGCTGTTTTTT
CDR3aa: CSVVVAGVNTGELFF

j_gene: TRBJ1-5
d_gene: NA
v_gene: TRBV12-3/TRBV12-4
abundance: few
CDR3nt: TGTGCCAGCAGCCAGCAGGGGCCAAATGGTCCCCAGCATTTT
CDR3aa: CASSQQGPNGPQHF

j_gene: TRBJ2-5
d_gene: TRBD2
v_gene: TRBV20-1
abundance: few
CDR3nt: TGCAGTGCTGTGTCTCTAGCGGGAGGGCCGGGGGAGACCCAGTACTTC
CDR3aa: CSAVSLAGGPGETQYF

j_gene: TRBJ2-2
d_gene: NA
v_gene: TRBV4-2
abundance: few
CDR3nt: TGTGCCAGCAGCCAACCAGGGGCCCTCCCGAACACCGGGGAGCTGTTTTTT
CDR3aa: CASSQPGALPNTGELFF

j_gene: TRBJ2-7
d_gene: TRBD1
v_gene: TRBV15
abundance: few
CDR3nt: TGTGCCACCAGCCCACGGCGGACAGGGTCGTCCTACGAGCAGTACTTC
CDR3aa: CATSPRRTGSSYEQYF

j_gene: TRBJ2-1
d_gene: NA
v_gene: TRBV6-4
abundance: NA
CDR3nt: TGTGCCAGCAGTGACCGCGGACAAGGGAATTACAATGAGCAGTTCTTC
CDR3aa: CASSDRGQGNYNEQFF

j_gene: TRBJ2-1
d_gene: NA
v_gene: TRBV24-1
abundance: NA
CDR3nt: TGTGCCACCAGTGGTGGCAGTCCCATTGTAGGTGAGCAGTTCTTC
CDR3aa: CATSGGSPIVGEQFF

j_gene: TRBJ2-1
d_gene: NA
v_gene: TRBV7-9
abundance: few
CDR3nt: TGTGCCAGCAGCTTAGCGCTCATAGAGAGCTACAATGAGCAGTTCTTC
CDR3aa: CASSLALIESYNEQFF

j_gene: TRBJ1-5
d_gene: TRBD1
v_gene: TRBV12-3/TRBV12-4
abundance: NA
CDR3nt: TGTGCCAGCAGCAAGGACAGGGGACAGCCCCAGCATTTT
CDR3aa: CASSKDRGQPQHF